A selection of T cell receptor beta chains follows, all from one sample in a study of blood T cells in healthy people across ages. TCRdb fed the 5' RACE reads into MiXCR, producing one record per CDR3 protein. The sample comprises over 750,000 distinct CDR3 sequences, 25% of which are singletons, and around 9.2% rests with the top ten. These data were also filed under a second study, of T cells of mothers and their children.

The material sequenced was blood. The receptors were gathered from a boy aged 5-17 years in good health. Both conserved end residues are part of each CDR3. D genes are given only for firm matches. Rows give clone size only sometimes, using once, few, many, or a class for an expanded clone.

J gene,clone size,D gene,V gene,CDR3 DNA,CDR3 protein
TRBJ2-1,few,TRBD2,TRBV4-1,TGCGCCAGCAGCCAAGACCTAGCGGGACACAATGAGCAGTTCTTC,CASSQDLAGHNEQFF
TRBJ2-3,.,TRBD1,TRBV6-1,TGTGCCAGCAGTGATGACAGGGGGCCCATACCCATACAGTATTTT,CASSDDRGPIPIQYF
TRBJ1-4,few,.,TRBV20-1,TGCAGTGCTAGAGATGAAAGAATGAATGAAAAACTGTTTTTT,CSARDERMNEKLFF
TRBJ2-1,few,TRBD1,TRBV2,TGTGCCAACCCCCGATCGGGACAGCACAATGAGCAGTTCTTC,CANPRSGQHNEQFF
TRBJ2-3,.,.,TRBV11-2,TGTGCCAGCCATAGGTGGAGAACAGATACGCAGTATTTT,CASHRWRTDTQYF
TRBJ2-1,few,.,TRBV7-2,TGTGCCAGCAGCTTTTCCCCGGGATGGAACTACAATGAGCAGTTCTTC,CASSFSPGWNYNEQFF
TRBJ1-3,few,.,TRBV3-1,TGTGCCAGCAGCCAAGGTCAGGGTGGGGTGAGGGGAAACACCATATATTTT,CASSQGQGGVRGNTIYF
TRBJ2-5,.,.,TRBV7-9,TGTGCCAGCAGCTTCATTGGCGGACAAGAGACCCAGTACTTC,CASSFIGGQETQYF
TRBJ2-4,.,.,TRBV3-1,TGTGCCAGCAGCCCCACTGGACAGCTAGCCAAAAACATTCAGTACTTC,CASSPTGQLAKNIQYF
TRBJ1-2,few,TRBD1,TRBV29-1,TGCAGCGTTGCCCCCGGACAGGGGAGCTATGGTTACACCTTC,CSVAPGQGSYGYTF
TRBJ1-6,.,.,TRBV12-3/TRBV12-4,TGTGCCAGCAGTTTAGGTCCAGGGCAAAGCTCCTATAATTCACCCCTCCACTTT,CASSLGPGQSSYNSPLHF
TRBJ2-3,.,TRBD2,TRBV5-6,TGTGCCAGCAGCGTGCCCGGCGGGAGGAAGACAGATACGCAGTATTTT,CASSVPGGRKTDTQYF
TRBJ2-5,.,.,TRBV5-1,TGCGCCAGCAGCTTCCTCGTCCTCGAGCCGGAGCTCGGGATCCTTACGCAAGAGACCCAGTACTTC,CASSFLVLEPELGILTQETQYF
TRBJ2-2,.,TRBD1,TRBV12-3/TRBV12-4,TGTGCCAGCAGTTTAGAAGGGGGCTACGGGGAGCTGTTTTTT,CASSLEGGYGELFF
TRBJ2-1,many,TRBD1,TRBV20-1,TGCAGTGCTAGGGACAGGGTTTCCTACAATGAGCAGTTCTTC,CSARDRVSYNEQFF
TRBJ1-5,few,.,TRBV14,TGTGCCAGCAGTCTCTATCAGCCCCAGCATTTT,CASSLYQPQHF
TRBJ1-3,.,.,TRBV7-9,TGTGCCAGCACCTACCGGGACGGGAGCCTCTCTGGAAACACCGTATATTTT,CASTYRDGSLSGNTVYF
TRBJ2-1,few,TRBD2,TRBV4-1,TGCGCCAGCAGCCAAGATGTGTGGCGGGAGGGTAACTTC,CASSQDVWREGNF
TRBJ2-7,.,.,TRBV6-2/TRBV6-3,TGTGCCAGCAGTTACTCGGACTTAACCTACGAGCAGTACTTC,CASSYSDLTYEQYF
TRBJ2-1,few,.,TRBV2,TGTGCCAGCAGAGGGAAGAGCTACAATGAGCAGTTCTTC,CASRGKSYNEQFF
TRBJ2-4,few,.,TRBV11-2,TGTGCCAGCAGCGGGGGGACGGAGGCGTTGAGCATTCAGTACTTC,CASSGGTEALSIQYF
TRBJ1-1,many,.,TRBV7-2,TGTGCCAGCAGCTTAGCCGGCTATGAAGCTTTCTTT,CASSLAGYEAFF
TRBJ1-2,.,TRBD1,TRBV5-1,TGCGCCAGCAGCACAAGAGGACAGGGGGATGGCTACACCTTC,CASSTRGQGDGYTF
TRBJ2-3,.,TRBD1,TRBV20-1,TGCAGTGCAACTCGGACAGGGATGCAGACAGATACGCAGTATTTT,CSATRTGMQTDTQYF
TRBJ2-2,.,.,TRBV29-1,TGCAGCGTTGCTGGACGCGGGACCCCGACGAACACCGGGGAGCTGTTTTTT,CSVAGRGTPTNTGELFF
TRBJ1-1,few,.,TRBV7-9,TGTGCCAGCAGCTTTGAGACCCCTGAAGCTTTCTTT,CASSFETPEAFF
TRBJ2-3,.,.,TRBV27,TGTGCCAGCAAGGCGGCAGGGTCGGCAGATACGCAGTATTTT,CASKAAGSADTQYF